This T cell receptor beta chain was sequenced during a study of blood T cell repertoires in COVID-19. The CDR3 is made up of 13 amino acids. Between the trimmed V and J ends, which lost 0 bases and 1 base, there was a span of 7 bases. From germline, CDR1 is GTSNPN and CDR2 SVGIG (reference sequence). Authors' data handling: Researchers report that nucleated cell counts were estimated from reference gene primer amplification. The protocol was immunoSEQ multiplex PCR, while the TCRdb copy is restricted to in-frame clones and leaves out a portion. V and J calls and clone size are given by that table; D and trimming were obtained from the DNA. The table lists over 150,000 clones, 75% to 80% of them singletons.

This receptor was obtained from a man at least 80 years old with acute or convalescent COVID-19. Sequencing was done on a sample of peripheral blood. The chain is built from TRBV30 and TRBJ2-7, with D perhaps TRBD1 (5 bases). The CDR3 is CAWSVKGSYEQYF. DNA of the CDR3: TGTGCCTGGAGTGTAAAGGGGTCCTACGAGCAGTACTTC. The whole variable domain, remainder taken from reference TRBV30 and TRBJ2-7, is SQTIHQWPATLVQPVGSPLSLECTVEGTSNPNLYWYRQAAGRGLQLLFYSVGIGQISSEVPQNLSASRPQDRQFILSSKKLLLSDSGFYLCAWSVKGSYEQYFGPGTRLTVT.